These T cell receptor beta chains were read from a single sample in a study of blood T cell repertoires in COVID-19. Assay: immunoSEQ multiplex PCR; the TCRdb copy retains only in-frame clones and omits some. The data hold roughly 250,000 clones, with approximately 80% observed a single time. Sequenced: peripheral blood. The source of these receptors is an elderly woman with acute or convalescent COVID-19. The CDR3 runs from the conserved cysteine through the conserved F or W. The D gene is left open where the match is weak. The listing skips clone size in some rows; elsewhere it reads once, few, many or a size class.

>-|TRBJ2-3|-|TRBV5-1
TGCGCCAGCAGCTTGAGCGGGTCTGGTGATACGCAGTATTTT
CASSLSGSGDTQYF
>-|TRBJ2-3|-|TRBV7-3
TGTGCCAGCAGCTTAACGTCAGGGGTCACAGATACGCAGTATTTT
CASSLTSGVTDTQYF
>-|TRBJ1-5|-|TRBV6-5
TGTGCCAGCAGTTACACGGGAGACCAGCCCCAGCATTTT
CASSYTGDQPQHF
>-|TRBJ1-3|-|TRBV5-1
TGCGCCAGCAGCTTGCAAACTGGACAGCCGGGAAACACCATATATTTT
CASSLQTGQPGNTIYF
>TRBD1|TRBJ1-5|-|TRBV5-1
TGCGCCAGCAGCCCAACAGGGGGCAATCAGCCCCAGCATTTT
CASSPTGGNQPQHF
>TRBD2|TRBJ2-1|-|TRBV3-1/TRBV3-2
TGTGCCAGCAGCCAAGAATACGCGGGGGGCCGGTACAATGAGCAGTTCTTC
CASSQEYAGGRYNEQFF
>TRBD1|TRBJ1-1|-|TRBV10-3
TGTGCCATCAATGACAGGGGCCAGGGCACTGAAGCTTTCTTT
CAINDRGQGTEAFF
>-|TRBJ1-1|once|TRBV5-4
TGTGCCAGCAGCTTACAGGGAAACACTGAAGCTTTCTTT
CASSLQGNTEAFF
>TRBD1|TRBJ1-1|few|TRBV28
TGTGCCAGCAGTTTATTTGGGACAGCGAACACTGAAGCTTTCTTT
CASSLFGTANTEAFF
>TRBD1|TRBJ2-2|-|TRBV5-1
TGCGCCAGCAGCTTTCAGACAGGGTTCGGGGAGCTGTTTTTT
CASSFQTGFGELFF
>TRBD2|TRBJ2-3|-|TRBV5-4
TGTGCCAGCAGCTTGTCCACTAGCGGGGGAACCTCAGATACGCAGTATTTT
CASSLSTSGGTSDTQYF
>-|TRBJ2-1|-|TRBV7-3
TGTGCCAGCAGCGACCCGACAGGCCCCAATGAGCAGTTCTTC
CASSDPTGPNEQFF
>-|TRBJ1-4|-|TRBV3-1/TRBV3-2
TGTGCCAGCAGCCAAGATCGCGGCCCCTACGAAAAACTGTTTTTT
CASSQDRGPYEKLFF
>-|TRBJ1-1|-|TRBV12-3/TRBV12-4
TGTGCCAGCAGTCCCCGGGGAAACGAAGCTTTCTTT
CASSPRGNEAFF
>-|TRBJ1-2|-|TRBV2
TGTGCCAGCGGGCGTGAAAGACAGGCGTATGGCTACACCTTC
CASGRERQAYGYTF
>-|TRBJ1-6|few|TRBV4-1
TGCGCCAGCAGCCAAGATGTGGCCGGGTCGCGTAATTCACCCCTCCACTTT
CASSQDVAGSRNSPLHF
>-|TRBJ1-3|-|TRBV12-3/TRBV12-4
TGTGCCAGCAGTACTAACTCTGGAAACACCATATATTTT
CASSTNSGNTIYF
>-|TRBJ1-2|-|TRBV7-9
TGTGCCAGCAGCTTTACCCAGAATGGCTACACCTTC
CASSFTQNGYTF
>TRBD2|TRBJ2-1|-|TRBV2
TGTGCCAGCATGGGCGGACTAGCGGGGTCCTACAATGAGCAGTTCTTC
CASMGGLAGSYNEQFF
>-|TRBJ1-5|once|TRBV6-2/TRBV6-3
TGTGCCAGCAGTTACTCTGGGCAGCCTAATCAGCCCCAGCATTTT
CASSYSGQPNQPQHF
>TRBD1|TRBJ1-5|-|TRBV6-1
TGTGCCAGCAGGGAACAGGGGGCGCTTGGCAATCAGCCCCAGCATTTT
CASREQGALGNQPQHF
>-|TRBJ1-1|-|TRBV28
TGTGCCAGCATCCGACCGGGGAACACTGAAGCTTTCTTT
CASIRPGNTEAFF
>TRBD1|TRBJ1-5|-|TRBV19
TGTGCCAGTAGTATCACAGGGGAACCTCAGCCCCAGCATTTT
CASSITGEPQPQHF
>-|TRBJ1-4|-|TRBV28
TGTGCCAGCAGCCCCCCCACAACTAATGAAAAACTGTTTTTT
CASSPPTTNEKLFF
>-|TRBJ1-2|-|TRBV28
TGTGCCAGCAGCGGTGCTTCAGGCTACACCTTC
CASSGASGYTF
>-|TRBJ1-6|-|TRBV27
TGTGCCAGCAGTTTCGGTCCCCAAAGTAATTCACCCCTCCACTTT
CASSFGPQSNSPLHF
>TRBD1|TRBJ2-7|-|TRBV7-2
TGTGCCAGCAGCCCACGGGACAGGTCACGCGAGCAGTACTTC
CASSPRDRSREQYF
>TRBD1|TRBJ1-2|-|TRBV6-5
TGTGCCAGCAGTAAACCGGACAGGGGAAATGGCTACACCTTC
CASSKPDRGNGYTF